This TCR beta chain comes out of a study of cytomegalovirus exposure and HLA in healthy donors. While unrecorded immune exposures were likely, the donors were nominally healthy when sampled. V shed 1 base, J shed 4 bases, and the junction held 2 bases outside the gene matches. Germline CDR1 and CDR2: MNHEY and SVGAGI. There are 14 residues in the CDR3. A multiplex PCR was run with 60 Vbeta primers and 13 Jbeta primers. Only in-frame clones appear in the TCRdb table, and some are missing; sequencing was by immunoSEQ multiplex PCR. The sample holds some 200,000 clones, roughly 80% seen once. The chain links TRBV6-5 to TRBJ1-1; 8 positions match TRBD1. Sequenced input: PBMCs. The TCR comes from a woman aged 40 to 50 in good health and CMV-seronegative. For the CDR3, the DNA is TGTGCCAGCAGTTACTGGCAGGGGGCCACTGAAGCTTTCTTT. Protein product: CASSYWQGATEAFF.